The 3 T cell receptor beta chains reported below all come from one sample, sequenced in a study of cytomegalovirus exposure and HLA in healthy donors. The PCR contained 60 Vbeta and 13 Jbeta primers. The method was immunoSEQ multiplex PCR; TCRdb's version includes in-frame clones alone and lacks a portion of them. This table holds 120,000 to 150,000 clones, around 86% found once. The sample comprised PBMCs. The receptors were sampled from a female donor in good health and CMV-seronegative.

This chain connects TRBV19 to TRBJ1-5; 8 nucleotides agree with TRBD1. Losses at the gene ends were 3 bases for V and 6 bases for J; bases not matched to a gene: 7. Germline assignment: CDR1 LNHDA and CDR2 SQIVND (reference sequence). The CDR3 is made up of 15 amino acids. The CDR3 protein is CASSMVQGEVQPQHF. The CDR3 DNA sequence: TGTGCCAGTAGTATGGTACAGGGGGAGGTTCAGCCCCAGCATTTT. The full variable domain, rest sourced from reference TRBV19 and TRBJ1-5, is DGGITQSPKYLFRKEGQNVTLSCEQNLNHDAMYWYRQDPGQGLRLIYYSQIVNDFQKGDIAEGYSVSREKKESFPLTVTSAQKNPTAFYLCASSMVQGEVQPQHFGDGTRLSIL.

CDR3 sequence (DNA): TGTGCCAGCAGTTATCTTCTCAGCGGGGGCTCCTACGAGCAGTACTTC. Its translation is CASSYLLSGGSYEQYF. This chain connects TRBV6-6 to TRBJ2-7, with 8 positions matching TRBD2. V lost 3 bases to trimming and J lost 0 bases; unmatched junction nucleotides: 7. Germline lookup yields CDR1 MNHNY and CDR2 SVGAGI (reference sequence). This CDR3 spans 16 amino acids.

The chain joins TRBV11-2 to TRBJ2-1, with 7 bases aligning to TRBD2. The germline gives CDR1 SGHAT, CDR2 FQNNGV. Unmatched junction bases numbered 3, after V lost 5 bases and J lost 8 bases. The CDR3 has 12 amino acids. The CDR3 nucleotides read TGTGCCAGCAGCCTACTAGCGTATGAGCAGTTCTTC. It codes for CASSLLAYEQFF.